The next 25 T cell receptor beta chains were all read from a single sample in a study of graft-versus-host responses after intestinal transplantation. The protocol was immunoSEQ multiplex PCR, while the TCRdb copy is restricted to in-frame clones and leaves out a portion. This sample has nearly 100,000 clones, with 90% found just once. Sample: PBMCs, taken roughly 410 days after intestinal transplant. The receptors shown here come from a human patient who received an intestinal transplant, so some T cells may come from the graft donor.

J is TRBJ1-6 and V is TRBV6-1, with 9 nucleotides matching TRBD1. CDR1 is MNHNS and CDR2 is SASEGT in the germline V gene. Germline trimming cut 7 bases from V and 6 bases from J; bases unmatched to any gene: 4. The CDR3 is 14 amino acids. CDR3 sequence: CASTPTGGNSPLHF. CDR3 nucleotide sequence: TGTGCCAGCACCCCGACAGGGGGTAATTCACCCCTCCACTTT.

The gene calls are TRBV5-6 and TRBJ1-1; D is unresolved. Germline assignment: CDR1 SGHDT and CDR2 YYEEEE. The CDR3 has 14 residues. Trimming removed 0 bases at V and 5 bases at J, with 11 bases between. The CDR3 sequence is CASSLAPGRTEAFF. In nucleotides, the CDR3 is TGTGCCAGCAGCTTGGCCCCCGGTCGGACTGAAGCTTTCTTT. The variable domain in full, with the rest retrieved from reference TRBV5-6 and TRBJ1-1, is DAGVTQSPTHLIKTRGQQVTLRCSPKSGHDTVSWYQQALGQGPQFIFQYYEEEERQRGNFPDRFSGHQFPNYSSELNVNALLLGDSALYLCASSLAPGRTEAFFGQGTRLTVV.

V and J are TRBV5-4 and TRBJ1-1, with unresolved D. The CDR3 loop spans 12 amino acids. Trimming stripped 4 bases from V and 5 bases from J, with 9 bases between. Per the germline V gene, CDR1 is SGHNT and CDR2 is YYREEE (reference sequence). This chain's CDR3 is CASSRGRTEAFF. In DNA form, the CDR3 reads TGTGCCAGCAGCCGCGGTCGGACTGAAGCTTTCTTT. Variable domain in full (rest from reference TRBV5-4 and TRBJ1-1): ETGVTQSPTHLIKTRGQQVTLRCSSQSGHNTVSWYQQALGQGPQFIFQYYREEENGRGNFPPRFSGLQFPNYSSELNVNALELDDSALYLCASSRGRTEAFFGQGTRLTVV.

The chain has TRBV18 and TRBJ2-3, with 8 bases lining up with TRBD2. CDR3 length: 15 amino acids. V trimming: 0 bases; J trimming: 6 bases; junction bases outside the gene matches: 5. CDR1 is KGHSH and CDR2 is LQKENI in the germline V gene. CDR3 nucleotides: TGTGCCAGCTCACCACCGTTCCGGGAGGGTGATACGCAGTATTTT. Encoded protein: CASSPPFREGDTQYF.

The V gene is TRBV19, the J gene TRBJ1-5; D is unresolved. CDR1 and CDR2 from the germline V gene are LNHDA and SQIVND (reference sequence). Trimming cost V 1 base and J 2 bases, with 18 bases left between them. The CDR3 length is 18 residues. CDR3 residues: CASSIGEGRGFGNQPQHF. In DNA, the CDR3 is TGTGCCAGTAGTATAGGGGAGGGCCGAGGTTTTGGCAATCAGCCCCAGCATTTT.

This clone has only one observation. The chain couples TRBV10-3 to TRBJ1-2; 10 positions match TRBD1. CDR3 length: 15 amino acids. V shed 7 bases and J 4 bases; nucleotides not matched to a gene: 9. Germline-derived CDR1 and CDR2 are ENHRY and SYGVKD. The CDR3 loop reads CAIKSPGQGSYGYTF. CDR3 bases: TGTGCCATCAAGTCTCCGGGACAGGGGAGCTATGGCTACACCTTC.

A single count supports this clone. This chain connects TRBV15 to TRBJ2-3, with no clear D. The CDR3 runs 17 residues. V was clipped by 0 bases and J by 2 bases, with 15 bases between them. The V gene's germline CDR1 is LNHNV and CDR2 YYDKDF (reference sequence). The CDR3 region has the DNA TGTGCCACCAGCAGAGATACCGTAACCTCCATCACAGATACGCAGTATTTT. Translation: CATSRDTVTSITDTQYF.

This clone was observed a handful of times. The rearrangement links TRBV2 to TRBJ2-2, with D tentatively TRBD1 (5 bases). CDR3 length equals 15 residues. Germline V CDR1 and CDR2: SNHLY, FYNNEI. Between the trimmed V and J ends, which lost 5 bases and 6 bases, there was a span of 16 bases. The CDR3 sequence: CASSPLVQVAGELFF. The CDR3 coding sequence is TGTGCCAGCAGTCCGTTAGTACAGGTAGCCGGGGAGCTGTTTTTT.

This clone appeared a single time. CDR3 sequence (DNA): TGTGCCAGTACCTCAAGGGGGTCTGGCACTGAAGCTTTCTTT. Its translation: CASTSRGSGTEAFF. This chain joins TRBV19 and TRBJ1-1; D perhaps matches TRBD1 (6 bases). V lost 7 bases to trimming and J lost 4 bases, with 16 bases between them. In germline, CDR1 is LNHDA, CDR2 SQIVND (reference sequence). The CDR3 has 14 amino acids.

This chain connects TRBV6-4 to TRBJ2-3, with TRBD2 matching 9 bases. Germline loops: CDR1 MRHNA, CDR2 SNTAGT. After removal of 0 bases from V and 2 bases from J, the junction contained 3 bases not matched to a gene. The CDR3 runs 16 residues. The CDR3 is CASSDSAGGPTDTQYF. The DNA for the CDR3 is TGTGCCAGCAGTGACTCAGCGGGGGGCCCCACAGATACGCAGTATTTT.

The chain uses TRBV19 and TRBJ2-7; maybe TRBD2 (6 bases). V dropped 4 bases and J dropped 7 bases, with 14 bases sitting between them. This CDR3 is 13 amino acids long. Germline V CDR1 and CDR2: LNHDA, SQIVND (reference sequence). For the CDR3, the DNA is TGTGCCAGTAGTACCGGGGGAGTCCTGGAGCAGTACTTC. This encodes CASSTGGVLEQYF.

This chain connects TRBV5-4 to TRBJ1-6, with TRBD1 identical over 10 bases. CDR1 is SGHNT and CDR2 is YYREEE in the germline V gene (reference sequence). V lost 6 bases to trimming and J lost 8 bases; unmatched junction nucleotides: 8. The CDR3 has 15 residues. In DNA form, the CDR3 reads TGTGCCAGCACCCCGGGACAGGGGTTGGATTCACCCCTCCACTTT. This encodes CASTPGQGLDSPLHF.

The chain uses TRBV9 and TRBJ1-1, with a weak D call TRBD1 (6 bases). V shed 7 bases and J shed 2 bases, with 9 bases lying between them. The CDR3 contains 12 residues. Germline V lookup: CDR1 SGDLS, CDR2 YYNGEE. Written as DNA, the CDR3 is TGTGCCAGCCAGGGGAGCAACACTGAAGCTTTCTTT. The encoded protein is CASQGSNTEAFF. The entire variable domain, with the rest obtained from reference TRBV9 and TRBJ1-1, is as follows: DSGVTQTPKHLITATGQRVTLRCSPRSGDLSVYWYQQSLDQGLQFLIQYYNGEERAKGNILERFSAQQFPDLHSELNLSSLELGDSALYFCASQGSNTEAFFGQGTRLTVV.

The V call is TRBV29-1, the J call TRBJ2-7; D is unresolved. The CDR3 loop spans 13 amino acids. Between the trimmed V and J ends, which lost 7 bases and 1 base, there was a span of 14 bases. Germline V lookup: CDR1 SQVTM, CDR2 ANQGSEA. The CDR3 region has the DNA TGCAGCGCTCTTTCAAGGTTATCCTACGAGCAGTACTTC. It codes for CSALSRLSYEQYF.

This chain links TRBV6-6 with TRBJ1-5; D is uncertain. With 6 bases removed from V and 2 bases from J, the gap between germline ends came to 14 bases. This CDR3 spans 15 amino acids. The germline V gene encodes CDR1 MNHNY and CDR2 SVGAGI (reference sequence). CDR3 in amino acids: CASSPPLGGNQPQHF. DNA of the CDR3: TGTGCCAGCAGCCCCCCCCTGGGAGGCAATCAGCCCCAGCATTTT.

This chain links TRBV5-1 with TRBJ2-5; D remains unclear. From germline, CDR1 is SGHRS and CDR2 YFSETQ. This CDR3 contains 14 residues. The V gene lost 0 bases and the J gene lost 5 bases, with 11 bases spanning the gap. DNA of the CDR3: TGCGCCAGCAGCTTGGCACAGCCCTCGGAGACCCAGTACTTC. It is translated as CASSLAQPSETQYF. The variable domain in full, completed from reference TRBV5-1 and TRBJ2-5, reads KAGVTQTPRYLIKTRGQQVTLSCSPISGHRSVSWYQQTPGQGLQFLFEYFSETQRNKGNFPGRFSGRQFSNSRSEMNVSTLELGDSALYLCASSLAQPSETQYFGPGTRLLVL.

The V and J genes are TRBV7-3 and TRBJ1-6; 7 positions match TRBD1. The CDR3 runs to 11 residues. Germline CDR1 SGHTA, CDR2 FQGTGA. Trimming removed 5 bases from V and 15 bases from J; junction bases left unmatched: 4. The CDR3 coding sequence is TGTGCCAGCAGCCAAGGGGGCTACCTCCACTTT. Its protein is CASSQGGYLHF.

CDR3 in amino acids: CASSLAGAFSYEQYF. The CDR3 bases are TGTGCCAGCAGCTTGGCGGGGGCCTTCTCCTACGAGCAGTACTTC. V usage is TRBV7-2 and J usage is TRBJ2-7, with D possibly matching TRBD2 (7 bases). Germline V CDR1 and CDR2: SGHTA, FQGNSA. This CDR3 is built from 15 residues. Trimming took off 3 bases at V and 0 bases at J, with 12 bases between the two ends.

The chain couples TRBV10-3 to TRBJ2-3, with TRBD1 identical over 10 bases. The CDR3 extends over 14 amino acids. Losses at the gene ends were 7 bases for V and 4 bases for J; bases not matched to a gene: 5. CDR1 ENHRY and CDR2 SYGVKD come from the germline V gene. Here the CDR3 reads CAINPGQGSDTQYF. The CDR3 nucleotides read TGTGCCATCAACCCGGGACAGGGGTCAGATACGCAGTATTTT.

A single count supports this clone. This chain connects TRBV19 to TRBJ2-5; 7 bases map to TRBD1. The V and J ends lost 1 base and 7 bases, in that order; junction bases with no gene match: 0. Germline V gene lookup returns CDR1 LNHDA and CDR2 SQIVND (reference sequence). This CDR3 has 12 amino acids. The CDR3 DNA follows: TGTGCCAGTAGTATAGGACAGGGGACCCAGTACTTC. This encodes CASSIGQGTQYF.

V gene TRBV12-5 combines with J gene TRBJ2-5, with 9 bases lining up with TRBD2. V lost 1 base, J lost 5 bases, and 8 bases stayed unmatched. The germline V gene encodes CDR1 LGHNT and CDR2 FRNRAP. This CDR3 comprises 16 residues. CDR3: CASGLGPLAGRETQYF. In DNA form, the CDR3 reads TGTGCTAGTGGTTTGGGGCCTCTAGCGGGGAGGGAGACCCAGTACTTC.

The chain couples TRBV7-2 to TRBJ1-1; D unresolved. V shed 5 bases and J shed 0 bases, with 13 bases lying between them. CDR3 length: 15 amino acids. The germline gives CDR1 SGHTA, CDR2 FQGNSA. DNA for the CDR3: TGTGCCAGCAGCCTACGACGGAACATGAACACTGAAGCTTTCTTT. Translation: CASSLRRNMNTEAFF.

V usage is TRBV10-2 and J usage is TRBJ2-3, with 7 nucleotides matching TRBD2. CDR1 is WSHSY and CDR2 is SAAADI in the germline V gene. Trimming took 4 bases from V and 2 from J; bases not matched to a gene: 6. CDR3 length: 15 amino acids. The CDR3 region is CASSVGGEITDTQYF. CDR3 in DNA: TGCGCCAGCAGTGTGGGGGGGGAGATCACAGATACGCAGTATTTT.

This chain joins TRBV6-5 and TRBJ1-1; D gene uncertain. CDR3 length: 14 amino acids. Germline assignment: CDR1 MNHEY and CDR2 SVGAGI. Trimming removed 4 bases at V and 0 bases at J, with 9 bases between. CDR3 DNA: TGTGCCAGCAGTTGGGGAGAAATGAACACTGAAGCTTTCTTT. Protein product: CASSWGEMNTEAFF.

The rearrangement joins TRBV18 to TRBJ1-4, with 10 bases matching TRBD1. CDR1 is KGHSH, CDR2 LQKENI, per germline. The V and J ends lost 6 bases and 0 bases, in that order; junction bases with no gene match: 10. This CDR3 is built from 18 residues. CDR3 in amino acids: CASSPKDRGSTTNEKLFF. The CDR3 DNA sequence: TGTGCCAGCTCGCCCAAGGACAGGGGGTCCACAACTAATGAAAAACTGTTTTTT. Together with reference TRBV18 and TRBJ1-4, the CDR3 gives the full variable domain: NAGVMQNPRHLVRRRGQEARLRCSPMKGHSHVYWYRQLPEEGLKFMVYLQKENIIDESGMPKERFSAEFPKEGPSILRIQQVVRGDSAAYFCASSPKDRGSTTNEKLFFGSGTQLSVL.